The 5 T cell receptor beta chains below come from one sample, sequenced in a study of blood T cell repertoires in COVID-19. Sequencing used immunoSEQ multiplex PCR; TCRdb keeps in-frame clones, though not all of them. Among 200,000 to 300,000 clones, about 83% were seen once, and the ten largest hold around 6%. Sequences were obtained from peripheral blood. These receptors were obtained from a human donor in a cohort sampled during active COVID-19.

This clone was detected once. The rearrangement joins TRBV12-3 or TRBV12-4 to TRBJ1-1; D is unclear. Trimming took off 3 bases at V and 2 bases at J, with 4 bases between the two ends. The CDR3 consists of 12 residues. CDR3 protein: CASSLANTEAFF. The DNA of the CDR3 is TGTGCCAGCAGTTTGGCAAACACTGAAGCTTTCTTT.

J is TRBJ1-6 and V is TRBV11-2, with a weak D call TRBD1 (6 bases). Trimming removed 6 bases at V and 1 base at J, with 13 bases between. Germline CDR1 reads SGHAT; CDR2 reads FQNNGV. This CDR3 spans 16 amino acids. CDR3 loop: CASRHYQGSYNSPLHF. CDR3 DNA: TGTGCCAGCAGACACTATCAGGGGTCCTATAATTCACCCCTCCACTTT.

The J gene is TRBJ2-7, the V gene TRBV5-1, with 7 bases identical to TRBD2. CDR3 length: 15 amino acids. The J segment lost 4 bases and the V segment lost 0 bases, leaving 7 bases of the junction unmatched. In germline, CDR1 is SGHRS, CDR2 YFSETQ. CDR3 DNA sequence: TGCGCCAGCAGCTTGGCCGGGGAGGGGCCTTACGAGCAGTACTTC. Protein sequence: CASSLAGEGPYEQYF. Complete variable domain (other parts from reference TRBV5-1 and TRBJ2-7): KAGVTQTPRYLIKTRGQQVTLSCSPISGHRSVSWYQQTPGQGLQFLFEYFSETQRNKGNFPGRFSGRQFSNSRSEMNVSTLELGDSALYLCASSLAGEGPYEQYFGPGTRLTVT.

This chain joins TRBV27 and TRBJ2-1; 10 bases map to TRBD1. V lost 5 bases and J lost 3; bases outside the gene matches: 4. This CDR3 has 15 residues. CDR1 is MNHEY and CDR2 is SMNVEV in the germline V gene (reference sequence). CDR3 nucleotide sequence: TGTGCCAGCAGTCATGGGGACAGGGGCTACAATGAGCAGTTCTTC. This gives the protein CASSHGDRGYNEQFF.

This clone has a handful of counts. J is TRBJ1-1 and V is TRBV24-1; D is undetermined. V lost 3 bases and J 1 base, leaving 8 bases between the germline ends. Germline loops: CDR1 KGHDR, CDR2 SFDVKD. CDR3 length: 14 amino acids. In nucleotides, the CDR3 is TGTGCCACCAGTGATCATACACCGAACACTGAAGCTTTCTTT. Its protein is CATSDHTPNTEAFF.